The clone carrying this TCR beta chain was observed many times. Its antigen is currently unknown. Germline V gene sequence: CDR1 MNHEY, CDR2 SVGEGT. V was shortened by 2 bases and J by 0 bases, with 14 bases between the two germline ends. CDR3 length: 18 amino acids. This sample is drawn from a study of molecular identifiers for immune sequencing clone quantification. Study-level information: Replicate experiments took RNA from roughly 18,000 or 92,000 naive CD8 cells, divided it five ways and sequenced four.

The bulk TCR libraries were made with methods described before and with listed TCR primers. TCRdb reprocessed the PCR reads with MiXCR, giving one entry per CDR3 protein. The sample has about 35,000 distinct CDR3 sequences; roughly 19% are singletons. Whole-study results and caveats: Investigators reportedly could detect spiked Jurkat TCR RNA from one cell among approximately 930,000 naive cells.

V gene TRBV6-2 or TRBV6-3 combines with J gene TRBJ1-6; D gene unclear. The sequenced material came from naive CD8+ T cells from blood, with Jurkat cell RNA spiked in. Subset denoted: FACS-sorted CD8+CD4-CCR7+CD45RA+ naive T cells. This receptor was identified in a human donor in good health. Some libraries in this study had Jurkat cell RNA spiked in. This CDR3 reads CASSYELGVGSYNSPLHF. The CDR3 region has the DNA TGTGCCAGCAGTTACGAGCTCGGGGTTGGCTCCTATAATTCACCCCTCCACTTT.